This record concerns one T cell receptor beta chain sequence. This clone was seen more than once but under ten times. This receptor's antigen is unknown. No per-base quality is available; no much larger clone lies one base away. The sample originates from a study of beta chain features in type 1 diabetes (dated by TCRdb to 2017 to 2018). About the full investigation: Patients and healthy donors did not differ in mean age, gender distribution, total cell number or subset yield. Across all samples, 107,917,701 sorted cells were examined, and cell number per subset correlated strongly with RNA yield. The study compared the TCRB repertoires of sorted circulating CD4+ T cell subsets in recently diagnosed type 1 diabetes patients with those in matched healthy donors. Regulatory and stem cell-like memory subsets were obtained from only 8 patients and roughly 8 healthy donors, while naive and central memory subsets were obtained from all 30 or so donors.

Summary of the overall study and its limitations: Because cDNA rather than genomic DNA was sequenced, highly expressing activated cells could have been over-represented, although no difference in activation and CD3 levels was found between groups. Type 1 diabetes patients showed a moderate but significant shortening of TCRB CDR3 length in all four CD4+ subsets. PCR may preferentially amplify shorter templates, but because patient and control samples were amplified and corrected together, any resulting skew would affect both groups equally. Naive, central memory and regulatory TCRB repertoires appeared to be more similar among patients than among healthy donors. Only small numbers of individuals were included in the HLA sub-analyses, which left unresolved whether HLA type had any influence on TCRB rearrangement. Patients with type 1 diabetes made fewer insertions and deleted more nucleotides at VDJ recombination sites, implying thymic rearrangement abnormalities.

All of the isolated RNA was reverse transcribed with the High Capacity cDNA Reverse Transcription Kit, so expressed TCRB transcripts were sequenced. Deep immunoSEQ sequencing was applied to naive, central memory and regulatory T cell samples, giving an average of roughly 3.5 million total reads per sample. After sorted cells were lysed in RLT buffer, RNA was extracted with DNase-treated RNeasy Micro or Mini kits, with the choice depending on cell number. To prevent cross-contamination, each cell subset was processed individually, whereas patient and healthy donor samples were processed jointly. The immunoSEQ multiplex PCR was used to amplify TCRB sequences from cDNA, yielding 87-bp fragments that span the CDR3 region. Sequencing of the amplicons was done on the Illumina HiSeq platform. The published analysis was carried out like this. PCR bias was computationally corrected using synthetic template baselines, reads within Hamming distance 2 were collapsed, and singletons that could not be merged were discarded. Reads were aligned against IMGT so that V, D and J genes, CDR3 length and insertions or deletions at six rearrangement sites could be assigned. Within each subset, clonotype counts were normalized to sorted cell number, and only after that were true diversity and Gini coefficients computed with the tcR R package. The overlap coefficient, calculated on TCRB nucleotide sequences, was used to quantify repertoire sharing. Out-of-frame TCRB sequences from naive cells were analyzed to stand in for the pre-selection repertoire. In TCRdb, the immuneACCESS table is reduced to in-frame sequences with V and J assigned. These tables do not hold every clone; where another copy was compared, an unresolved V gene accounts for under half, and the others remain unexplained. The V and J calls and clone size are taken from that table; D and trimming were inferred from the DNA. The sample table shows 600,000 or so clones, and around 15% are seen once. 0.035% to 0.045% of the sample comes from the top ten.

Each donor gave one peripheral blood draw, approximately 110 mL on average, collected into heparinised tubes. Naive, central memory, regulatory and stem cell-like memory CD4+ T cells were sorted on a BD FACSAria II using a panel including CD45RO, CCR7, CD25, CD127, CD95 and CD27. A purity above 95% was achieved for all sorted populations. PBMCs were isolated right away by Lymphoprep density gradient centrifugation and were stained directly, without culture. To minimize batch effects, samples were stained and sorted in pairs, one healthy donor with one patient per experiment. The sequencing input was naive CD4+ T cells from blood. The cell subset or site label on this specimen signifies: true naive CD4+ T cells. The TCR originated in a man aged 18 to 29 with type 1 diabetes.

CDR3 reads: CASSSRPQRETGEQFF. The nucleotides read TGCGCCAGCAGCTCAAGACCCCAGCGGGAGACGGGTGAGCAGTTCTTC. The rearranged chain carries TRBV5-1 and TRBJ2-1; TRBD2 agrees with 8 junctional bases. Compared with germline, V lacks 3 bases and J lacks 9 bases; bases without a gene match: 14. Looking up the germline V gene yields CDR1 SGHRS and CDR2 YFSETQ. From the cysteine up to the phenylalanine, the CDR3 has a length of 16 residues. Only the CDR3 DNA stays, 48 bases, in frame from base 1.